This T cell receptor beta chain was retrieved from a study of blood T cells in healthy people across ages. This clonotype was counted a few times. A sample-barcoded 5' primer and a J-beta primer mix were used in a second PCR of roughly 7 to 11 cycles. TCRdb processed the 5' RACE reads anew with MiXCR; each CDR3 protein has one entry. The sample consists of roughly 800,000 distinct CDR3 sequences, 20% to 25% of them appearing once. The sample was also reused in another study, on T cells of mothers and their children.

Sample: blood. The source is a boy aged 5-17 years in good health.

CDR3 bases: TGCGCCAGCAGCCAATCCGAGGGGACTAGCGGGAAACATGAGCAGTTCTTC. It yields the protein CASSQSEGTSGKHEQFF. The chain carries TRBV4-3 and TRBJ2-1, with 13 positions matching TRBD2. Germline-derived CDR1 and CDR2 are LGHNA and YSLEER. CDR3 length: 17 amino acids. V gave up 2 bases and J gave up 8 bases; unmatched junction bases: 9.